This entry lists 29 T cell receptor beta chains sequenced from one sample in a study of blood T cells in healthy people across ages. Using a J-beta primer mix together with a sample-barcoded 5' primer, a second PCR was run for about 6 to 11 cycles. TCRdb passed the 5' RACE reads through MiXCR, listing each CDR3 protein once. The table has more than 700,000 distinct CDR3 sequences, 40% to 65% seen once. The sequencing sample was made of blood. Every receptor here comes from a man at least 80 years old in good health.

The CDR3 region is CASSPPTSGYETQYF. The CDR3 DNA follows: TGTGCCAGCAGCCCGCCGACTAGTGGGTATGAGACCCAGTACTTC. The rearrangement joins TRBV7-9 to TRBJ2-5; D may be TRBD2 (6 bases). The V end was cut by 5 bases, the J end by 5 bases, with 18 bases between. Germline CDR1 reads SEHNR; CDR2 reads FQNEAQ (reference sequence). CDR3 length: 15 residues.

This chain links TRBV13 with TRBJ2-4; a weak D match, TRBD1 (8 bases). The V gene lost 5 bases and the J gene lost 8 bases, with 19 bases spanning the gap. The CDR3 extends over 15 amino acids. CDR1 is PRHDT and CDR2 is FYEKMQ in the germline V gene (reference sequence). CDR3: CASSPREGGQDIQYF. CDR3 nucleotides: TGTGCCAGCAGCCCAAGGGAGGGGGGACAGGACATTCAGTACTTC. Looking up the rest from reference TRBV13 and TRBJ2-4 gives the full variable domain: AAGVIQSPRHLIKEKRETATLKCYPIPRHDTVYWYQQGPGQDPQFLISFYEKMQSDKGSIPDRFSAQQFSDYHSELNMSSLELGDSALYFCASSPREGGQDIQYFGAGTRLSVL.

V usage is TRBV18 and J usage is TRBJ1-2; D might be TRBD1 (5 bases). Germline CDR1 and CDR2: KGHSH and LQKENI. V lost 3 bases to trimming and J lost 1 base, with 18 bases between them. The CDR3 has 17 amino acids. This CDR3 is CASSPLPTDHLNYGYTF. In DNA, the CDR3 is TGTGCCAGCTCACCCTTACCGACAGACCATCTTAACTATGGCTACACCTTC.

This chain uses TRBV3-1 with TRBJ2-3; the D gene could be TRBD1 or TRBD2 (6 bases each). CDR1 is LGHDT, CDR2 YNNKEL, per germline (reference sequence). The CDR3 contains 17 residues. The ends were cut back, 1 base at V and 2 bases at J, with 16 bases in the middle. In DNA, the CDR3 is TGTGCCAGCAGCCAAGGGAGAGGAGGGGGAGACACAGATACGCAGTATTTT. This gives the protein CASSQGRGGGDTDTQYF.

V and J are TRBV6-6 and TRBJ1-1, with a possible D match to TRBD1 (6 bases). CDR1 and CDR2 (germline): MNHNY, SVGAGI (reference sequence). The CDR3 runs 13 residues. Trimming left V 5 bases short and J 5 bases short, with 12 bases between. The CDR3 loop is CASSDRPGTEAFF. Written as DNA, the CDR3 is TGTGCCAGCAGTGACAGGCCGGGGACTGAAGCTTTCTTT.

The chain employs TRBV6-5 and TRBJ1-6; D call uncertain. The CDR3 totals 19 residues. Germline V gives CDR1 MNHEY, CDR2 SVGAGI. Trimming took off 0 bases at V and 0 bases at J, with 15 bases between the two ends. The CDR3 DNA sequence: TGTGCCAGCAGTTACTCGCTTCTAGGCGGAAGCTCCTATAATTCACCCCTCCACTTT. Its translation: CASSYSLLGGSSYNSPLHF.

This chain links TRBV7-2 with TRBJ2-7, with a possible D match to TRBD2 (5 bases). Deletions cut 2 bases from V and 0 bases from J, with 11 bases between. The CDR3 runs 15 residues. CDR1 is SGHTA, CDR2 FQGNSA, per germline. CDR3 in DNA: TGTGCCAGCAGCTTAACACCGGGGAGCTCCTACGAGCAGTACTTC. It translates to CASSLTPGSSYEQYF.

The chain is built from TRBV4-1 and TRBJ1-2, with 9 positions matching TRBD1. Per the germline V gene, CDR1 is MGHRA and CDR2 is YSYEKL. Losses at the gene ends were 0 bases for V and 4 bases for J; bases not matched to a gene: 6. The CDR3 covers 16 residues. The CDR3: CASSQEPLQGAYGYTF. As DNA, the CDR3 is TGCGCCAGCAGCCAAGAGCCACTACAGGGGGCCTATGGCTACACCTTC.

The V call is TRBV20-1, the J call TRBJ2-7, with 10 bases identical to TRBD1. With 6 bases clipped from V and 5 bases from J, the junction kept 7 bases outside the gene matches. Germline-derived CDR1 and CDR2 are DFQATT and SNEGSKA (reference sequence). This CDR3 contains 13 residues. The chain's CDR3 is CSASGTGVHEQYF. CDR3 sequence (DNA): TGCAGTGCGTCCGGGACAGGGGTCCACGAGCAGTACTTC.

This chain links TRBV29-1 with TRBJ2-3; 7 bases line up with TRBD1. V was pared by 5 bases and J by 14 bases, with 16 bases of the junction left unmatched. Germline CDR1 and CDR2: SQVTM and ANQGSEA. There are 13 residues in the CDR3. CDR3 in amino acids: CSVRGLGHRYAYF. The CDR3 nucleotides read TGCAGCGTTAGGGGGCTCGGGCACAGATACGCGTATTTT.

The V call is TRBV24-1, the J call TRBJ2-3, with TRBD1 identical over 7 bases. The CDR3 length is 17 residues. Germline loops: CDR1 KGHDR, CDR2 SFDVKD. With 7 bases clipped from V and 0 bases from J, the junction kept 12 bases outside the gene matches. CDR3 coding DNA: TGTGCCACCAGCGACCCGACAGGGCTGAAAAGCACAGATACGCAGTATTTT. This gives the protein CATSDPTGLKSTDTQYF.

V gene TRBV2 combines with J gene TRBJ1-5; TRBD1 matches at 7 bases. Germline lookup yields CDR1 SNHLY and CDR2 FYNNEI. V lost 11 bases, J lost 4 bases, and 8 bases stayed unmatched. The CDR3 is made up of 13 amino acids. CDR3 protein: CAGWTGLNQPQHF. CDR3 DNA sequence: TGTGCCGGGTGGACAGGCCTTAATCAGCCCCAGCATTTT.

The rearrangement links TRBV27 to TRBJ1-5, with D hard to call. CDR3 length: 12 amino acids. Trimming took off 5 bases at V and 6 bases at J, with 8 bases between the two ends. The germline CDR1 and CDR2 sequences are MNHEY and SMNVEV (reference sequence). CDR3 amino acids: CASSPHSQPQHF. The CDR3 coding sequence is TGTGCCAGCAGTCCCCATTCTCAGCCCCAGCATTTT.

The chain employs TRBV5-1 and TRBJ2-1; no reliable D call. The V end was cut by 3 bases, the J end by 5 bases, with 9 bases between. Germline V CDR1 and CDR2: SGHRS, YFSETQ. The CDR3 spans 13 residues. CDR3 in DNA: TGCGCCAGCAGCTCCCGGTCACACAATGAGCAGTTCTTC. Encoded protein: CASSSRSHNEQFF.

CDR3 nucleotides: TGCAGTGCTAGCAAGCCTACTCAGGAGCTAGCGCGAAGAGACGCGTATTTT. Translating it yields CSASKPTQELARRDAYF. The V call is TRBV20-1, the J call TRBJ2-3, with D tentatively TRBD2 (6 bases). V was cut by 3 bases and J by 14 bases, with 33 bases left in between. The CDR3 length is 17 residues. The germline V gene has CDR1 DFQATT and CDR2 SNEGSKA (reference sequence).

The rearrangement links TRBV24-1 to TRBJ1-2; TRBD1 aligns across 7 bases. Germline trimming cut 0 bases from V and 2 bases from J; bases unmatched to any gene: 2. The length of the CDR3 is 15 residues. Germline V CDR1 and CDR2: KGHDR, SFDVKD. CDR3 sequence: CATSDLGTVNYGYTF. CDR3 bases: TGTGCCACCAGTGATTTGGGGACAGTGAACTATGGCTACACCTTC.

This clonotype has more than one count but fewer than ten. The chain's CDR3 is CASSRAPDPEQFF. The CDR3, as DNA: TGCGCCAGCAGTCGGGCCCCGGACCCTGAGCAGTTCTTC. This chain connects TRBV10-1 to TRBJ2-1; D remains unclear. The germline gives CDR1 WNHNN, CDR2 SYGVQD (reference sequence). The CDR3 spans 13 residues. Trimming pared 5 bases from V and 9 bases from J, leaving 14 bases between.

Only a few counts were recorded for this clonotype. This rearrangement joins TRBV7-2 to TRBJ1-5; weak D call: TRBD1 (5 bases). This CDR3 has 14 residues. Per the germline V gene, CDR1 is SGHTA and CDR2 is FQGNSA. V dropped 4 bases and J dropped 8 bases, with 15 bases sitting between them. The CDR3 bases are TGTGCCAGCAGCTCGTTCCCCCAGGGCGAGCCCCAGCATTTT. Protein sequence: CASSSFPQGEPQHF.

The chain recombines TRBV28 with TRBJ1-4; 8 nucleotides line up with TRBD1. The CDR3 length is 14 residues. V lost 7 bases to trimming and J lost 8 bases; unmatched junction nucleotides: 9. Germline V lookup: CDR1 MDHEN, CDR2 SYDVKM. For the CDR3, the DNA is TGTGCCAGCATAACAGGGGGTGTTTGGGAAAAACTGTTTTTT. Its translation: CASITGGVWEKLFF.

This sequence joins TRBV7-3 and TRBJ2-1; 9 nucleotides align to TRBD2. The DNA matches TRBJ2-7 better at its end, which makes the J call doubtful. CDR1 and CDR2 (germline): SGHTA, FQGTGA. The CDR3 extends over 16 amino acids. The CDR3 bases are TGTGCCAGCAGCCCCACGACTAGCGGAACCTACAATGAGCAGTACTTC. Its protein product is CASSPTTSGTYNEQYF.

The V gene is TRBV27, the J gene TRBJ2-5, with D hard to call. V lost 0 bases and J lost 5, with 16 bases in between. CDR1 MNHEY and CDR2 SMNVEV come from the germline V gene (reference sequence). The CDR3 consists of 16 residues. CDR3 protein: CASSLSRKVLGETQYF. CDR3 DNA sequence: TGTGCCAGCAGTTTATCGCGGAAGGTCCTAGGGGAGACCCAGTACTTC.

V and J are TRBV14 and TRBJ1-2, with D tentatively TRBD1 (5 bases). Trimming removed 0 bases at V and 7 bases at J, with 18 bases between. Germline CDR1 and CDR2: SGHDN and FVKESK. The CDR3 totals 16 residues. As DNA, the CDR3 is TGTGCCAGCAGCCAAGACATCGGCAGCGGGGGAAGTGGCTACACCTTC. It yields the protein CASSQDIGSGGSGYTF.

This clonotype has only one observation. Mismatch with germline at one junction end may stem from a read error. The V call is TRBV20-1, the J call TRBJ2-6, with a tentative D call TRBD2 (6 bases). CDR1 is DFQATT and CDR2 is SNEGSKA in the germline V gene (reference sequence). The CDR3 is made up of 13 amino acids. For the CDR3, the DNA is TGCGGTGCCGGGGGCTCTGGGGCCAACGTCCTGACTTTC. Translation gives CGAGGSGANVLTF.

A few counts support this clonotype. CDR3 sequence reads: CASSLEYGSIYEQYF. DNA for the CDR3: TGCGCCAGCAGCTTGGAGTACGGGAGTATCTACGAGCAGTACTTC. This chain connects TRBV5-1 to TRBJ2-7; a weak D match, TRBD2 (6 bases). The V and J ends lost 0 bases and 3 bases respectively, with 13 bases between them. The CDR3 loop spans 15 amino acids. CDR1 is SGHRS and CDR2 is YFSETQ in the germline V gene.

This chain uses TRBV3-1 with TRBJ2-5; TRBD2 agrees at 9 bases. Per germline, CDR1 LGHDT and CDR2 YNNKEL (reference sequence). Unmatched junction bases numbered 13, after V lost 0 bases and J lost 11 bases. CDR3 size: 16 residues. The CDR3 nucleotides are TGTGCCAGCAGCCAAGATCAGATTAGCGGGAGCGATGAGCAGTACTTC. Amino acids: CASSQDQISGSDEQYF.

The gene calls are TRBV20-1 and TRBJ2-5; D might be TRBD2 (5 bases). Trimming stripped 0 bases from V and 7 bases from J, with 12 bases between. The CDR3 runs 13 residues. Germline V CDR1 and CDR2: DFQATT, SNEGSKA (reference sequence). CDR3 bases: TGCAGTGCTAGAGATCTGTCGGGGTCGACCCAGTACTTC. Encoded protein: CSARDLSGSTQYF.

This chain joins TRBV24-1 and TRBJ2-1, with TRBD1 identical over 10 bases. The CDR3 consists of 15 residues. From germline, CDR1 is KGHDR and CDR2 SFDVKD. J lost 5 bases, V lost 9 bases, and 9 bases had no gene match. The CDR3 DNA is TGTGCCACCCAAACCGGGACAGGGGTCCACAATGAGCAGTTCTTC. Amino acids: CATQTGTGVHNEQFF.

The rearrangement joins TRBV5-1 to TRBJ2-1; 8 bases fit TRBD2. The CDR3 totals 15 residues. J gave up 8 bases and V 4 bases, and 11 bases lay outside the gene matches. The germline gives CDR1 SGHRS, CDR2 YFSETQ. DNA for the CDR3: TGCGCCAGCAGCCCTAGCGGGCCGGGGTGGGATGAGCAGTTCTTC. Amino acids: CASSPSGPGWDEQFF.

The chain links TRBV9 to TRBJ2-7; D is perhaps TRBD2 (7 bases). CDR3 length: 14 residues. Germline CDR1 reads SGDLS; CDR2 reads YYNGEE. Trimming left V 7 bases short and J 2 bases short, with 16 bases between. The CDR3 sequence is CASGGGRDPYEQYF. The CDR3 DNA reads as TGTGCCAGCGGGGGCGGGAGAGATCCCTACGAGCAGTACTTC.